This T cell receptor (beta chain) was recorded in a study of OX40 agonist ivuxolimab in advanced cancers. Study details: Hepatocellular carcinoma, melanoma, renal cell or head and neck cancer affected the dose-escalation patients.

This CDR3 is built from 14 residues. V lost 4 bases and J 3 bases, leaving 10 bases between the germline ends. CDR1 and CDR2 from the germline V gene are LNHDA and SQIVND (reference sequence). Study-level points and caveats: Some of the nonresponding patients also showed low levels of normalized T-cell clonal expansion. The expanded peripheral T cells' antigen specificity was not determined.

Method: immunoSEQ multiplex PCR; TCRdb's copy keeps in-frame clones and lacks some. The sample yields nearly 70,000 clones, around 86% seen once. This clone was counted only a few times. Its antigen is not identified. The sequencing used CD4+ or CD8+ T cells sorted from blood, collected in a trial of the OX40 agonist ivuxolimab. The chain is built from TRBV19 and TRBJ1-5, with a weak D call TRBD1 (5 bases). This receptor was obtained from an adult with an advanced solid tumor such as melanoma, head and neck, liver or kidney cancer. CDR3 in DNA: TGTGCCAGTAGTACCCCAGGGTTCAATCAGCCCCAGCATTTT. Protein sequence: CASSTPGFNQPQHF. The complete variable domain, with remaining parts taken from reference TRBV19 and TRBJ1-5, reads DGGITQSPKYLFRKEGQNVTLSCEQNLNHDAMYWYRQDPGQGLRLIYYSQIVNDFQKGDIAEGYSVSREKKESFPLTVTSAQKNPTAFYLCASSTPGFNQPQHFGDGTRLSIL.